Below, one T cell receptor beta chain is given with its context. Per the original methods: Nucleated cell number was recorded as an estimate derived from reference gene primer amplification. Assay used: immunoSEQ multiplex PCR; TCRdb lists only in-frame clones, some missing. The V and J calls and clone size were taken over from that table, and D and trimming were inferred from the DNA. Seen here are 150,000 to 200,000 clones, approximately 90% observed once, and the top ten hold around 4.8%. The data were taken from a study of blood T cell repertoires in COVID-19. Overall study: COVID-19 samples, acute and convalescent, were from the United States, Italy and Spain. T cells, B-cell-depleted T cells, or PBMCs supplied cDNA or gDNA.

The specimen was peripheral blood. The TCR comes from a man aged 18 to 29 with COVID-19, enrolled during active disease.

The CDR3: CAIRVRGTGGFDTGELFF. As DNA, the CDR3 is TGTGCCATCAGGGTTAGAGGGACAGGGGGTTTTGACACCGGGGAGCTGTTTTTT. V and J are TRBV9 and TRBJ2-2, with 11 positions matching TRBD1. V gave up 9 bases and J gave up 3 bases; unmatched junction bases: 16. The CDR3 runs to 18 residues. Germline lookup yields CDR1 SGDLS and CDR2 YYNGEE.